The present T cell receptor (beta chain) was sequenced within a study of blood T cell repertoires in COVID-19. Study overall: In each case, the material was cDNA or gDNA derived from T cells, B-cell-depleted T cells, or PBMCs.

The repertoire was sequenced with immunoSEQ multiplex PCR; TCRdb's copy has only in-frame clones and lacks some. The data contain around 370,000 clones, around nine tenths of them singletons. Trimming cost V 2 bases and J 5 bases; bases outside gene matches: 3. The CDR3 covers 14 residues. CDR1 MNHNY and CDR2 SVGAGI come from the germline V gene (reference sequence). The receptor's source is a woman in her 70s with COVID-19, enrolled during active disease. Sequencing used peripheral blood. V gene TRBV6-6 combines with J gene TRBJ2-7; 10 bases are a match to TRBD1. Written as DNA, the CDR3 is TGTGCCAGCAGTTACGCGGACAGGGGGGACGAGCAGTACTTC. This encodes CASSYADRGDEQYF.